This entry describes one T cell receptor beta chain. CDR1 and CDR2 (germline): DFQATT, SNEGSKA (reference sequence). The V end lost 3 bases, the J end lost 7 bases, and 18 bases lay between the germline ends. CDR3 length equals 14 residues. The record originates from a study of blood T cell repertoires in COVID-19. Study information: Sources were T cells, B-cell-depleted T cells, or PBMCs; the material itself was cDNA or gDNA.

Produced via immunoSEQ multiplex PCR; TCRdb's table is partial and in-frame only. Of some 170,000 clones in the sample, roughly 87% are singletons; the top ten hold about 1.2%. The rearrangement uses TRBV20-1 and TRBJ1-2; unclear D gene. The clonotype originates from a human donor with acute COVID-19. The donor label of this sample is uncertain. The specimen sequenced was PBMCs or T cells enriched from blood (not recorded which). In DNA, the CDR3 is TGCAGTGCTAGTGAGTACAGTGGAAAAGGTGGCTACACCTTC. This gives the protein CSASEYSGKGGYTF.